This TCR beta chain was profiled in a study of healthy donors' naive CD4 and CD8 T cells. Study conclusions and caveats: Homeostatic proliferation of naive T cells was not examined as a bias source.

TCR libraries were built from around 0.45 ug of total RNA by linear amplification. TCRdb used MiXCR to reprocess the reads, holding one entry per CDR3 protein. Among about 180,000 distinct CDR3 sequences listed, over 60% were seen once. The germline V gene encodes CDR1 SGHRS and CDR2 YFSETQ. The CDR3 totals 15 residues. V shed 5 bases and J 2 bases; nucleotides not matched to a gene: 5. As to this clonotype: Its antigen is unknown.

This sequence was found in a pool of human donors in good health; the sample pools cells from several healthy donors. The rearrangement links TRBV5-1 to TRBJ2-3; 10 bases align to TRBD1. The material sequenced was naive CD4+ and CD8+ T cells sorted from blood, pooled from several donors. The CDR3 DNA reads TGCGCCAGCAGAAGACAGGGGGCGGTCACAGATACGCAGTATTTT. Translated, it gives CASRRQGAVTDTQYF.